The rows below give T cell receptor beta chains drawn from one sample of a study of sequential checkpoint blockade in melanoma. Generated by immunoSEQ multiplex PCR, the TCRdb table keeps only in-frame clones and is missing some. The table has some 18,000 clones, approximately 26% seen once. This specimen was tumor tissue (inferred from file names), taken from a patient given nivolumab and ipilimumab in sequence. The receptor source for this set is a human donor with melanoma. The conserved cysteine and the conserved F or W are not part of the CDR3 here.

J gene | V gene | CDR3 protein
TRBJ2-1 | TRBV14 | ASSQDGDWEQF
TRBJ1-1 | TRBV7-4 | ASSLDRNTEAF
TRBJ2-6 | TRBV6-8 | ASSYSSRGAFSGANVLT
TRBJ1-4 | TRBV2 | ASRPARQSTNEKLF
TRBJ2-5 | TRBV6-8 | ASRDSGGSGETQY
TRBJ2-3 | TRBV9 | ASSVRETGIKDTQY
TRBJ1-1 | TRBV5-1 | ASSLEPRGGEAF
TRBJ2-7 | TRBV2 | ASRKNQGYEQY
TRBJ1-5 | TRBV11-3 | ASSLVGGGQPQH
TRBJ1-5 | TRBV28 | ASRGRNQPQH
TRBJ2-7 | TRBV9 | ASSVGRTAAYEQY
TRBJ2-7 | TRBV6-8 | ASSSAGSSSYEQY
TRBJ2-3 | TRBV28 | ASSSAGSASADTQY
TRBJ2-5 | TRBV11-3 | ASSFGREGVRETQY